This T cell receptor beta chain originates from a study of T cells in Graves' hyperthyroidism and ophthalmopathy. Study-wide points: Most thyroid-expanded clonotypes above 0.001 were also found in blood.

Remarks on this clonotype: What it recognizes is unknown.

Uncontrolled infection, other autoimmune disease, pregnancy or lactation barred patients from enrollment. Diagnoses used clinical symptoms, serum thyroxine and TRAb, thyroid ultrasound and orbital computed tomography. The germline V gene has CDR1 MNHEY and CDR2 SMNVEV (reference sequence). V lost 9 bases, J lost 5 bases, and 16 bases lay in between. This CDR3 has 13 amino acids. RNA transcripts served as the template for amplifying TCR beta CDR3 regions. First-round RT-PCR with HTBI primers amplified the TCR CDR3 region. TCRdb re-analysed the multiplex PCR reads in MiXCR, keeping a single row per CDR3 protein. Found here are about 740,000 distinct CDR3 sequences, around 15% of them singletons; the top ten hold about 10%.

Sequencing was done on a sample of blood. This chain joins TRBV27 and TRBJ1-2; D is perhaps TRBD1 (6 bases). This TCR derives from a woman aged 18-29 years with Graves' hyperthyroidism. The CDR3, as DNA: TGTGCCAGTAGAAGCACAGGGACGTATGGCTACACCTTC. It specifies CASRSTGTYGYTF.